This TCR beta chain was captured in a study of cytomegalovirus exposure and HLA in healthy donors. Study-level results: A highly shared variant cluster was judged a likely technical artifact. It was reported that TCR beta sequences correctly inferred the HLA-A and HLA-B alleles for most subjects.

Unrecorded immune exposures were likely, despite nominal health at sampling. On this clone: Its antigen is unidentified.

The CDR3 covers 15 residues. CDR1 and CDR2 from the germline V gene are SQVTM and ANQGSEA. The V gene lost 7 bases and the J gene lost 6 bases, with 25 bases spanning the gap. 13 Jbeta primers and 60 Vbeta primers were used for the PCR. Sequencing used immunoSEQ multiplex PCR; TCRdb keeps in-frame clones, though not all of them. This sample has some 190,000 clones; around a tenth occur once, and the top ten carry approximately 1.4%. The chain links TRBV29-1 to TRBJ2-7; D might be TRBD1 (5 bases). The receptor was isolated from a woman aged 30 to 39 in good health and CMV-seropositive. The source material was PBMCs. The CDR3, as DNA: TGCAGCGCCCACAGGCGCCAGGACGGCTTGTCCGAGCAGTACTTC. Translated: CSAHRRQDGLSEQYF.